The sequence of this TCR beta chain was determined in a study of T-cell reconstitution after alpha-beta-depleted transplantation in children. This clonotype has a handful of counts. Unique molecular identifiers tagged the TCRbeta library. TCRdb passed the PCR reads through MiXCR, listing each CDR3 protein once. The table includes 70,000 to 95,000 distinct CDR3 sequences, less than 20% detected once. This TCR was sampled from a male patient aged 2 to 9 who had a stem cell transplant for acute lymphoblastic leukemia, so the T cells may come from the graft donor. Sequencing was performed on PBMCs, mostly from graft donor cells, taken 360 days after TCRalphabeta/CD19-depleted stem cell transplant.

CDR3 residues: CASSLWLAGGLGAYNEQFF. CDR3 sequence (DNA): TGTGCCAGCAGCTTATGGTTAGCGGGAGGGTTAGGGGCCTACAATGAGCAGTTCTTC. The rearrangement links TRBV7-8 to TRBJ2-1, with 11 bases aligning to TRBD2. The CDR3 extends over 19 amino acids. V gave up 2 bases and J gave up 2 bases; unmatched junction bases: 11. Germline assignment: CDR1 SGHVS and CDR2 FQNEAQ. The complete variable domain, with remaining parts taken from reference TRBV7-8 and TRBJ2-1, reads GAGVSQSPRYKVAKRGQDVALRCDPISGHVSLFWYQQALGQGPEFLTYFQNEAQLDKSGLPSDRFFAERPEGSVSTLKIQRTQQEDSAVYLCASSLWLAGGLGAYNEQFFGPGTRLTVL.